The 25 T cell receptor beta chains below were found in one sample sequenced in a study of cytomegalovirus exposure and HLA in healthy donors. Primers included in the PCR were 60 Vbeta and 13 Jbeta primers. Only in-frame clones appear in the TCRdb table, and some are missing; sequencing was by immunoSEQ multiplex PCR. The sample includes about 160,000 clones, approximately 71% of them seen just once. Sequencing was done on a sample of PBMCs. These receptors originate from a male donor in good health and CMV-seronegative.

The chain has TRBV5-6 and TRBJ1-3; a possible D gene is TRBD1 (5 bases). The V and J ends lost 4 bases and 6 bases respectively, with 8 bases between them. The germline V gene encodes CDR1 SGHDT and CDR2 YYEEEE. The CDR3 sequence is 12 residues long. CDR3 in DNA: TGTGCCAGCAGCAGGGGTGAAAACACCATATATTTT. Its translation: CASSRGENTIYF. The full variable domain, with the rest looked up from reference TRBV5-6 and TRBJ1-3, is DAGVTQSPTHLIKTRGQQVTLRCSPKSGHDTVSWYQQALGQGPQFIFQYYEEEERQRGNFPDRFSGHQFPNYSSELNVNALLLGDSALYLCASSRGENTIYFGEGSWLTVV.

J is TRBJ2-3 and V is TRBV28; tentative D call: TRBD1 (6 bases). CDR3 length: 14 amino acids. Trimming shortened V by 5 bases and J by 3 bases, and 12 bases separated the two germline ends. Germline CDR1 and CDR2: MDHEN and SYDVKM. The CDR3 region is CASSMDSPTDTQYF. CDR3 nucleotide sequence: TGTGCCAGCAGTATGGACAGTCCGACAGATACGCAGTATTTT.

This rearrangement joins TRBV28 to TRBJ2-7; 7 bases are a match to TRBD1. The CDR3 covers 19 residues. J was trimmed by 5 bases and V by 4 bases; bases with no gene match: 23. In germline, CDR1 is MDHEN, CDR2 SYDVKM. CDR3 sequence (DNA): TGTGCCAGCAGTTACCCCGAGGGGATCCCGGGACAGACCAGCCACGAGCAGTACTTC. This sequence encodes CASSYPEGIPGQTSHEQYF.

The chain has TRBV13 and TRBJ2-1; 13 positions agree with TRBD2. The CDR3 covers 18 residues. Losses at the gene ends were 4 bases for V and 0 bases for J; bases not matched to a gene: 6. Germline V gene lookup returns CDR1 PRHDT and CDR2 FYEKMQ (reference sequence). The DNA for the CDR3 is TGTGCCAGCAGCTCGGGACTAGCGGGGAGGAGCTCCTACAATGAGCAGTTCTTC. Translation: CASSSGLAGRSSYNEQFF.

The chain combines TRBV5-1 with TRBJ1-1; possible D gene TRBD1, 5 bases. The CDR3 is 15 amino acids. The V end was cut by 0 bases, the J end by 1 base, with 10 bases between. Germline CDR1 is SGHRS and CDR2 is YFSETQ. CDR3 coding DNA: TGCGCCAGCAGCTTGGGGGGGGATTCGAACACTGAAGCTTTCTTT. It yields the protein CASSLGGDSNTEAFF.

This chain connects TRBV2 to TRBJ2-7; 7 bases line up with TRBD1. The J segment lost 0 bases and the V segment lost 5 bases, leaving 7 bases of the junction unmatched. CDR1 is SNHLY, CDR2 FYNNEI, per germline. There are 15 residues in the CDR3. CDR3 bases: TGTGCCAGCAGTCGCACAGGGGTAAGCTCCTACGAGCAGTACTTC. Protein sequence: CASSRTGVSSYEQYF.

The chain joins TRBV18 to TRBJ1-4; D call uncertain. The CDR3 has 14 residues. CDR1 KGHSH and CDR2 LQKENI come from the germline V gene. The V end was cut by 2 bases, the J end by 4 bases, with 8 bases between. In nucleotides, the CDR3 is TGTGCCAGCTCACCAAACAGAGATAATGAAAAACTGTTTTTT. Translated: CASSPNRDNEKLFF.

V usage is TRBV7-3 and J usage is TRBJ2-7, with unresolved D. The CDR3 is 13 residues long. Germline V gene sequence: CDR1 SGHTA, CDR2 FQGTGA. V shed 3 bases and J shed 0 bases, with 6 bases lying between them. The CDR3 DNA reads TGTGCCAGCAGCTTGGAGAGCTCCTACGAGCAGTACTTC. It specifies CASSLESSYEQYF.

The genes are TRBV19 and TRBJ1-5; a weak D match, TRBD1 (5 bases). The V gene lost 4 bases and the J gene lost 0 bases, with 10 bases spanning the gap. The CDR3 is 15 amino acids. Germline CDR1 LNHDA, CDR2 SQIVND (reference sequence). CDR3 in amino acids: CASSTGHSSNQPQHF. The DNA for the CDR3 is TGTGCCAGTAGTACAGGACACAGTAGCAATCAGCCCCAGCATTTT.

Details on this clone: Other nucleotide sequences from this sample produce the same CDR3. The chain couples TRBV5-1 to TRBJ2-5; 8 nucleotides line up with TRBD2. This CDR3 region has 13 residues. Germline V gene lookup returns CDR1 SGHRS and CDR2 YFSETQ. Trimming cost V 0 bases and J 5 bases; bases outside gene matches: 0. The DNA of the CDR3 is TGCGCCAGCAGCTTGGGCGGGGGGGAGACCCAGTACTTC. Its translation is CASSLGGGETQYF.

This clone appeared a few times. The chain carries TRBV5-1 and TRBJ2-5; 9 bases align to TRBD1. The ends lost 4 bases at V and 5 bases at J; junction bases unmatched: 9. This CDR3 has 15 residues. Germline CDR1 reads SGHRS; CDR2 reads YFSETQ. The CDR3 DNA is TGCGCCAGCAGCGCCGACAGGGGGTTCGGGGAGACCCAGTACTTC. This sequence encodes CASSADRGFGETQYF.

The table lists this clone with a few counts. The chain employs TRBV5-1 and TRBJ2-5; the match to TRBD1 covers 7 bases. The J call may be mistaken, given a closer DNA end match to TRBJ2-7. Germline CDR1 reads SGHRS; CDR2 reads YFSETQ. CDR3 size: 14 residues. The CDR3 sequence is CASSSGTASYEQYF. DNA of the CDR3: TGCGCCAGCAGCTCCGGGACAGCCTCCTACGAGCAGTACTTC.

This chain links TRBV30 with TRBJ2-7; unclear D gene. There are 12 residues in the CDR3. Trimming shortened V by 2 bases and J by 3 bases, and 8 bases separated the two germline ends. Germline V CDR1 and CDR2: GTSNPN, SVGIG (reference sequence). The CDR3, as DNA: TGTGCCTGGAGTTCGCAGTACTACGAGCAGTACTTC. This gives the protein CAWSSQYYEQYF.

The chain links TRBV2 to TRBJ2-2; D gene uncertain. Germline CDR1 reads SNHLY; CDR2 reads FYNNEI. V lost 6 bases and J lost 8, with 13 bases in between. The CDR3 has 13 amino acids. CDR3 nucleotide sequence: TGTGCCAGCAGACCTAGAGTTTGGGGGGAGCTGTTTTTT. This sequence encodes CASRPRVWGELFF.

The CDR3 spells CASSVAGEGAWNTQYF. The CDR3, as DNA: TGTGCCAGCAGCGTAGCTGGAGAGGGAGCTTGGAATACGCAGTATTTT. V gene TRBV9 combines with J gene TRBJ2-3; tentative D call: TRBD2 (5 bases). The CDR3 has 16 residues. V was shortened by 0 bases and J by 7 bases, with 18 bases between the two germline ends. CDR1 is SGDLS and CDR2 is YYNGEE in the germline V gene. The full variable domain, with the rest looked up from reference TRBV9 and TRBJ2-3, is DSGVTQTPKHLITATGQRVTLRCSPRSGDLSVYWYQQSLDQGLQFLIQYYNGEERAKGNILERFSAQQFPDLHSELNLSSLELGDSALYFCASSVAGEGAWNTQYFGPGTRLTVL.

The chain employs TRBV5-1 and TRBJ2-5; 8 positions match TRBD2. Germline assignment: CDR1 SGHRS and CDR2 YFSETQ. This CDR3 contains 15 residues. V shed 0 bases, J shed 5 bases, and the junction held 6 bases outside the gene matches. CDR3 protein: CASSLAPGGQETQYF. DNA for the CDR3: TGCGCCAGCAGCTTGGCCCCGGGGGGGCAGGAGACCCAGTACTTC.

The rearrangement links TRBV18 to TRBJ2-7; D is perhaps TRBD2 (5 bases). Looked up from germline, CDR1 is KGHSH and CDR2 is LQKENI. V lost 2 bases to trimming and J lost 1 base, with 9 bases between them. CDR3 length equals 14 residues. The CDR3 sequence is CASSPIRGSYEQYF. As DNA, the CDR3 is TGTGCCAGCTCACCAATACGGGGTTCCTACGAGCAGTACTTC.

The chain carries TRBV10-3 and TRBJ1-1; possible D gene TRBD1, 6 bases. The germline gives CDR1 ENHRY, CDR2 SYGVKD. Trimming removed 3 bases from V and 7 bases from J, with 15 bases in between. The CDR3 consists of 14 residues. CDR3 sequence reads: CAISDPTGGVEAFF. The DNA of the CDR3 is TGTGCCATCAGTGATCCGACAGGAGGCGTTGAAGCTTTCTTT.

This clone was recorded a few times. The CDR3 loop reads CASSRLGGTGGTEAFF. DNA for the CDR3: TGTGCCAGCAGCCGTTTGGGGGGGACAGGGGGAACTGAAGCTTTCTTT. V usage is TRBV14 and J usage is TRBJ1-1, with 11 bases matching TRBD1. The CDR3 sequence is 16 residues long. J lost 5 bases, V lost 4 bases, and 9 bases had no gene match. Germline V gene sequence: CDR1 SGHDN, CDR2 FVKESK.

The chain recombines TRBV19 with TRBJ2-5; D remains unclear. This CDR3 is 13 amino acids long. CDR1 and CDR2 from the germline V gene are LNHDA and SQIVND (reference sequence). The V end lost 1 base, the J end lost 5 bases, and 8 bases lay between the germline ends. Written as DNA, the CDR3 is TGTGCCAGTAGTATAGTGGCAGCGGAGACCCAGTACTTC. This codes for CASSIVAAETQYF.

This clone turned up a few times. V is TRBV11-3 and J is TRBJ1-1; D is undetermined. This CDR3 region has 12 residues. V was clipped by 3 bases and J by 3 bases, with 5 bases between them. Germline V gene data show CDR1 as SGHNT and CDR2 as YENEEA. The CDR3: CASSFGDTEAFF. As DNA, the CDR3 is TGTGCCAGCAGCTTCGGGGACACTGAAGCTTTCTTT. The variable domain in full, with the rest retrieved from reference TRBV11-3 and TRBJ1-1, is EAGVVQSPRYKIIEKKQPVAFWCNPISGHNTLYWYLQNLGQGPELLIRYENEEAVDDSQLPKDRFSAERLKGVDSTLKIQPAELGDSAVYLCASSFGDTEAFFGQGTRLTVV.

The chain recombines TRBV10-3 with TRBJ1-2, with D perhaps TRBD1 (5 bases). With 8 bases removed from V and 6 bases from J, the gap between germline ends came to 16 bases. This CDR3 comprises 13 residues. Looked up from germline, CDR1 is ENHRY and CDR2 is SYGVKD. The CDR3 sequence: CAIASQGMNGYTF. DNA for the CDR3: TGTGCCATCGCCTCCCAGGGAATGAATGGCTACACCTTC.

The chain uses TRBV2 and TRBJ2-3; 10 positions agree with TRBD2. Germline CDR1 and CDR2: SNHLY and FYNNEI. The V gene end was trimmed by 6 bases and the J gene end by 3 bases; junction bases not matched to a gene: 3. CDR3 length equals 14 residues. The chain's CDR3 is CASRTSGLTDTQYF. CDR3 in DNA: TGTGCCAGCAGGACTAGCGGGTTGACAGATACGCAGTATTTT.

V gene TRBV6-5 combines with J gene TRBJ2-7; 9 positions match TRBD1. Trimming took 6 bases from V and 2 from J; bases not matched to a gene: 8. The CDR3 is 15 amino acids. CDR1 is MNHEY and CDR2 is SVGAGI in the germline V gene. The CDR3 region has the DNA TGTGCCAGCAGCCCCCTCCGGGACAGGGCCTACGAGCAGTACTTC. As protein: CASSPLRDRAYEQYF.

CDR3 region: CASSYRDRVYGYTF. Written as DNA, the CDR3 is TGTGCCAGCAGTTACAGGGACAGGGTCTATGGCTACACCTTC. The rearrangement joins TRBV6-5 to TRBJ1-2, with TRBD1 identical over 9 bases. CDR3 length: 14 residues. The germline V gene encodes CDR1 MNHEY and CDR2 SVGAGI. The V segment lost 2 bases and the J segment 4 bases; nucleotides outside the gene matches: 2.